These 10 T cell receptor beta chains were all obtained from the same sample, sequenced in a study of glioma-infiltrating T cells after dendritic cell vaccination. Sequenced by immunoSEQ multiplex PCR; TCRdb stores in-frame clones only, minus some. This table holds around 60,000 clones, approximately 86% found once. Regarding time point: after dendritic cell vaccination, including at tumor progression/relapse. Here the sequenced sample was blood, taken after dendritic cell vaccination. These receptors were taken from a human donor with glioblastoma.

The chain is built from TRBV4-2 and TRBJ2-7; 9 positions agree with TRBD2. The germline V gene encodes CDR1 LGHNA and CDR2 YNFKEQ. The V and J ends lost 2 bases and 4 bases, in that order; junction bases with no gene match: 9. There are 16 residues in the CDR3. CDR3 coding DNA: TGTGCCAGCAGCCAAACCAGCCTAGCGGGAATATACGAGCAGTACTTC. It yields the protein CASSQTSLAGIYEQYF.

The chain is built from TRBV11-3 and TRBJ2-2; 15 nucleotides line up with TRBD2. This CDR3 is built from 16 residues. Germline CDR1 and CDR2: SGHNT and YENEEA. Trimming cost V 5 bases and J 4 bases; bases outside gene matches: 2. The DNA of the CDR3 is TGTGCCAGCAGCGGGGGACTAGCGGGAGGCACCGGGGAGCTGTTTTTT. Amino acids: CASSGGLAGGTGELFF.

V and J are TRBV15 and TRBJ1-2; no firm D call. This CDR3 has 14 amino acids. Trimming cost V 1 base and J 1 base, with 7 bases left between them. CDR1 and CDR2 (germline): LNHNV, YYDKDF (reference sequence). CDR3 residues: CATSRVASNYGYTF. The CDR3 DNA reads TGTGCCACCAGCAGAGTAGCCAGTAACTATGGCTACACCTTC.

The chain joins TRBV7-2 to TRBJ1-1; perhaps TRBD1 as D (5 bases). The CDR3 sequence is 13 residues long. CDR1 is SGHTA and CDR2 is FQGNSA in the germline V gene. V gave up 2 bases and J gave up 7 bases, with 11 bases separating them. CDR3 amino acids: CASSLLGGVEAFF. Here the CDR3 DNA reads TGTGCCAGCAGCTTATTGGGGGGGGTTGAAGCTTTCTTT.

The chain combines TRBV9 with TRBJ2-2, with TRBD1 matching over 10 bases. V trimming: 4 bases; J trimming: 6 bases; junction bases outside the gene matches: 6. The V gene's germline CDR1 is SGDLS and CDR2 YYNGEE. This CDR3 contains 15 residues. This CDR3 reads CASSLDRGTSGELFF. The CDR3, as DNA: TGTGCCAGCAGCTTGGACAGGGGGACGTCCGGGGAGCTGTTTTTT.

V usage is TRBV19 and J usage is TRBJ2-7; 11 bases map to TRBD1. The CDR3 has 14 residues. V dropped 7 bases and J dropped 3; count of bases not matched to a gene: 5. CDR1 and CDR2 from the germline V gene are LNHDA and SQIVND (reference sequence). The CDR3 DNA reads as TGTGCCAGTACGAGGACAGGGGGCGTCTACGAGCAGTACTTC. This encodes CASTRTGGVYEQYF.

DNA of the CDR3: TGTGCCAGCAGCTGGGGAGGGGACGCTAACTATGGCTACACCTTC. It translates to CASSWGGDANYGYTF. The genes are TRBV7-8 and TRBJ1-2; perhaps TRBD1 as D (5 bases). Germline assignment: CDR1 SGHVS and CDR2 FQNEAQ. The ends were cut back, 4 bases at V and 0 bases at J, with 12 bases in the middle. This CDR3 region has 15 residues.

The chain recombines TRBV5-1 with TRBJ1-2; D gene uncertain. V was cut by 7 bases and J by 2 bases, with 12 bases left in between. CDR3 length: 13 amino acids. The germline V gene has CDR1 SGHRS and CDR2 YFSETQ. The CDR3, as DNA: TGCGCCAGCTCGCCCACCGGGAACTATGGCTACACCTTC. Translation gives CASSPTGNYGYTF.

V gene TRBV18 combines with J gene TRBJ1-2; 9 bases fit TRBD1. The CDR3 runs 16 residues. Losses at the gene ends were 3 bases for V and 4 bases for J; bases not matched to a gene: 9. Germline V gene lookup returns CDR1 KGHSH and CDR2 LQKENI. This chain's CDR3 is CASSPLGQGLLYGYTF. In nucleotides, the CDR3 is TGTGCCAGCTCACCTCTGGGACAGGGACTTCTCTATGGCTACACCTTC.

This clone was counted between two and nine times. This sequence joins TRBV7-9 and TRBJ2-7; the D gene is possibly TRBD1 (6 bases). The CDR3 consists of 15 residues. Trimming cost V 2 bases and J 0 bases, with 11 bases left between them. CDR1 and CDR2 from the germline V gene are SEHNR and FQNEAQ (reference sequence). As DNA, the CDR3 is TGTGCCAGCAGCTTAAGGGGGATCCTCTCCTACGAGCAGTACTTC. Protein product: CASSLRGILSYEQYF.